What follows are 6 T cell receptor beta chains derived from one specimen sequenced in a study of STAT3 mutations in large granular lymphocyte leukemia (dated by TCRdb to 2018 to 2020). What the work shows at the level of the full study, not this receptor alone: At least one immunodominant TCRbeta clonotype was identified in every T-LGLL patient, and multiple immunodominant subclonotypes were identified in about half of the T-LGLL patients.

These receptors have no identified antigens. Libraries were constructed by the immunoSEQ multiplex PCR assay. This immuneACCESS table, as held by TCRdb, lists in-frame sequences with V and J called but not all clones. Of the missing ones, under half trace to an unresolved V gene in checked studies; the others have no known cause. The sample data list 40,000 to 50,000 clones, and around 80% of these were observed just once. The top ten clonotypes cover more than 0.35% of the sample. Sequenced input: PBMCs. The receptors come from a human donor with T large granular lymphocyte leukemia. Some clones in this sample may be carry-over from other donors' samples.

V usage is TRBV5-6 and J usage is TRBJ2-5; 8 bases match TRBD1. CDR1 is SGHDT, CDR2 YYEEEE, per germline. V lost 4 bases and J lost 6; bases outside the gene matches: 8. The CDR3 sequence is 14 residues long. CDR3 sequence: CASSPDRALKTQYF. CDR3 DNA: TGTGCCAGCAGCCCGGACAGGGCCTTAAAGACCCAGTACTTC.

Concerning this clone itself: The junction departs from germline at one end; a sequencing error may be responsible. For the CDR3, the DNA is TGTGCCAGCGGTGAGGTTGGTCGTGAAAAACTGTTTTTT. Translation: CASGEVGREKLFF. The V and J genes are TRBV25-1 and TRBJ1-4; no definite D call. The CDR3 has 13 residues. Germline CDR1 and CDR2: MGHDK and SYGVNS.

The gene calls are TRBV10-3 and TRBJ2-7; 7 bases map to TRBD1. The germline CDR1 and CDR2 sequences are ENHRY and SYGVKD. Germline trimming cut 7 bases from V and 3 bases from J; bases unmatched to any gene: 6. The CDR3 length is 13 residues. CDR3 DNA sequence: TGTGCCATCACAGGGGGATCATACTACGAGCAGTACTTC. Translated: CAITGGSYYEQYF.

The chain joins TRBV5-1 to TRBJ2-1; no clear D gene. Germline V gene sequence: CDR1 SGHRS, CDR2 YFSETQ. Trimming took off 0 bases at V and 6 bases at J, with 10 bases between the two ends. The CDR3 length is 14 residues. The CDR3 nucleotides read TGCGCCAGCAGCTTGGCGCTCATGGGCAATGAGCAGTTCTTC. Translation: CASSLALMGNEQFF.

The CDR3 sequence is CASSLDGGVPSPLHF. For the CDR3, the DNA is TGTGCCAGCAGCTTGGACGGAGGGGTTCCATCACCCCTCCACTTT. This chain uses TRBV7-2 with TRBJ1-6; D is perhaps TRBD1 (5 bases). CDR1 is SGHTA and CDR2 is FQGNSA in the germline V gene. The V end lost 3 bases, the J end lost 10 bases, and 16 bases lay between the germline ends. The CDR3 is made up of 15 amino acids.

The chain has TRBV5-4 and TRBJ2-2; D is perhaps TRBD1 (6 bases). Germline V gene lookup returns CDR1 SGHNT and CDR2 YYREEE (reference sequence). The length of the CDR3 is 16 residues. With 4 bases removed from V and 4 bases from J, the gap between germline ends came to 17 bases. The CDR3 region has the DNA TGTGCCAGCAGCCACGGAGGTCAAGGGGGCACCGGGGAGCTGTTTTTT. It encodes CASSHGGQGGTGELFF.